Each of the 25 T cell receptor beta chains below was sequenced from the same sample in a study of blood T cell repertoires in COVID-19. TCRdb's table, derived via immunoSEQ multiplex PCR, lists solely in-frame clones and lacks some. The sample has about 120,000 clones; more than 70% are singletons. Sequencing input: peripheral blood. The receptor set was obtained from a woman between 45 and 65 years old with acute or convalescent COVID-19.

The genes are TRBV2 and TRBJ1-2; D call uncertain. The length of the CDR3 is 13 residues. Trimming pared 8 bases from V and 2 bases from J, leaving 12 bases between. Germline CDR1 reads SNHLY; CDR2 reads FYNNEI. CDR3 nucleotide sequence: TGTGCCAGCCGACTAGAGATGAACTATGGCTACACCTTC. It encodes CASRLEMNYGYTF.

This chain connects TRBV30 to TRBJ1-2, with 8 bases lining up with TRBD1. Losses at the gene ends were 4 bases for V and 2 bases for J; bases not matched to a gene: 9. The CDR3 consists of 15 residues. Germline V gene data show CDR1 as GTSNPN and CDR2 as SVGIG (reference sequence). CDR3 residues: CAWKGQVTSNYGYTF. The CDR3 DNA reads as TGTGCCTGGAAGGGACAGGTCACGTCCAACTATGGCTACACCTTC.

This clone was seen just once. V gene TRBV18 combines with J gene TRBJ2-3; possible D gene TRBD2, 5 bases. V dropped 0 bases and J dropped 1 base, with 11 bases sitting between them. The CDR3 length is 16 residues. The germline gives CDR1 KGHSH, CDR2 LQKENI. CDR3 in DNA: TGTGCCAGCTCACCACCGAGGACTTCACGCACAGATACGCAGTATTTT. It yields the protein CASSPPRTSRTDTQYF.

V usage is TRBV11-2 and J usage is TRBJ2-3; D is perhaps TRBD2 (5 bases). This CDR3 spans 15 amino acids. V was shortened by 1 base and J by 9 bases, with 17 bases between the two germline ends. Per germline, CDR1 SGHAT and CDR2 FQNNGV. The CDR3 loop is CASSLVGLQRETQYF. CDR3 bases: TGTGCCAGCAGCTTAGTAGGACTCCAACGGGAAACGCAGTATTTT.

A word on this clone: One end of the junction varies from germline; a read error may be responsible. The chain combines TRBV18 with TRBJ1-3; no reliable D call. Germline-derived CDR1 and CDR2 are KGHSH and LQKENI. This CDR3 has 16 residues. This chain's CDR3 is CASSPSTASSGNTMYF. The CDR3 region has the DNA TGTGCCAGCTCACCATCGACCGCTAGCTCTGGAAACACCATGTATTTT.

Details on this clone: Other DNA variants within this sample encode the same CDR3. V usage is TRBV24-1 and J usage is TRBJ2-1; 9 bases map to TRBD2. CDR1 and CDR2 (germline): KGHDR, SFDVKD. The CDR3 has 16 residues. V trimming: 3 bases; J trimming: 0 bases; junction bases outside the gene matches: 2. The CDR3 sequence is CATSDPSGNSYNEQFF. The CDR3 coding sequence is TGTGCCACCAGTGATCCTAGCGGGAACTCCTACAATGAGCAGTTCTTC.

The chain links TRBV10-3 to TRBJ2-7; 11 nucleotides line up with TRBD1. The CDR3 contains 15 residues. V shed 3 bases, J shed 4 bases, and the junction held 5 bases outside the gene matches. Germline V gene sequence: CDR1 ENHRY, CDR2 SYGVKD. The CDR3 is CAISEHGTGGYEQYF. DNA for the CDR3: TGTGCCATCAGTGAACATGGGACAGGGGGATACGAGCAGTACTTC.

The chain uses TRBV5-4 and TRBJ2-7; 10 positions agree with TRBD1. CDR3 length: 14 residues. V trimming: 4 bases; J trimming: 6 bases; junction bases outside the gene matches: 7. Germline lookup yields CDR1 SGHNT and CDR2 YYREEE (reference sequence). This chain's CDR3 is CASSVGQGRREQYF. CDR3 DNA sequence: TGTGCCAGCAGCGTGGGACAGGGGCGTCGCGAGCAGTACTTC.

The chain uses TRBV6-1 and TRBJ2-2; possibly TRBD1 for D (5 bases). Germline CDR1 is MNHNS and CDR2 is SASEGT. This CDR3 comprises 15 residues. Trimming cost V 3 bases and J 2 bases, with 10 bases left between them. CDR3 DNA sequence: TGTGCCAGCAGTGAGAGCAGGGCAAACACCGGGGAGCTGTTTTTT. Amino acids: CASSESRANTGELFF.

J is TRBJ2-7 and V is TRBV29-1; D is possibly TRBD2 (5 bases). V was cut by 6 bases and J by 4 bases, with 10 bases left in between. The CDR3 contains 11 residues. The germline V gene has CDR1 SQVTM and CDR2 ANQGSEA. CDR3 residues: CSVTRGYEQYF. Written as DNA, the CDR3 is TGCAGCGTGACCCGGGGTTACGAGCAGTACTTC.

The rearrangement links TRBV5-5 to TRBJ1-1; D is unresolved. The germline V gene encodes CDR1 SGHKS and CDR2 YYEKEE (reference sequence). This CDR3 is built from 14 residues. With 4 bases removed from V and 0 bases from J, the gap between germline ends came to 10 bases. This CDR3 is CASSVTTMNTEAFF. In DNA form, the CDR3 reads TGTGCCAGCAGCGTGACAACAATGAACACTGAAGCTTTCTTT.

The chain links TRBV19 to TRBJ2-7; 14 nucleotides match TRBD2. J lost 0 bases, V lost 6 bases, and 10 bases had no gene match. CDR1 is LNHDA, CDR2 SQIVND, per germline (reference sequence). The CDR3 is 18 amino acids. In DNA, the CDR3 is TGTGCCAGTAGACCCGGGACTAGCGGGAGATCCGGCTCCTACGAGCAGTACTTC. Translating gives CASRPGTSGRSGSYEQYF.

V gene TRBV6-1 combines with J gene TRBJ2-7, with 12 positions matching TRBD2. The CDR3 has 21 amino acids. Germline CDR1 and CDR2: MNHNS and SASEGT. The V segment lost 1 base and the J segment 2 bases; nucleotides outside the gene matches: 18. In nucleotides, the CDR3 is TGTGCCAGCAGTGAAGAAAGTTACTCGTCAGGGCTAGCGGGAGGGCCCTACGAGCAGTACTTC. Translated: CASSEESYSSGLAGGPYEQYF.

This sequence joins TRBV7-2 and TRBJ2-1; D is unresolved. In germline, CDR1 is SGHTA, CDR2 FQGNSA. The CDR3 spans 13 residues. V was clipped by 0 bases and J by 10 bases, with 10 bases between them. DNA for the CDR3: TGTGCCAGCAGCTTAGCTTTAGCTCGCGAGCAGTTCTTC. Protein: CASSLALAREQFF.

The chain joins TRBV3-1 (or the pseudogene TRBV3-2) to TRBJ2-4, with a weak D call TRBD1 (6 bases). Germline CDR1 is LGHDT and CDR2 is YNNKEL (reference sequence). The CDR3 extends over 16 amino acids. The V end was cut by 1 base, the J end by 2 bases, with 12 bases between. The CDR3 DNA follows: TGTGCCAGCAGCCAAGGCTTGGGGGCGACCAAAAACATTCAGTACTTC. Its protein product is CASSQGLGATKNIQYF.

This chain uses TRBV2 with TRBJ1-4, with TRBD1 matching over 9 bases. Losses at the gene ends were 4 bases for V and 8 bases for J; bases not matched to a gene: 8. CDR3 size: 15 residues. Germline V gives CDR1 SNHLY, CDR2 FYNNEI. This CDR3 reads CASSGTGGGREKLFF. DNA for the CDR3: TGTGCCAGCAGTGGAACAGGGGGCGGTCGGGAAAAACTGTTTTTT.

The gene calls are TRBV19 and TRBJ1-1; 9 nucleotides agree with TRBD1. Germline V gives CDR1 LNHDA, CDR2 SQIVND (reference sequence). The CDR3 is 13 residues long. V gave up 7 bases and J gave up 3 bases; unmatched junction bases: 3. The chain's CDR3 is CASKRDRDTEAFF. In DNA, the CDR3 is TGTGCCAGTAAGCGGGACAGGGACACTGAAGCTTTCTTT.

The CDR3, as DNA: TGTGCCACCAGTGATGCTAACAGGGGCTTTAGCACAGATACGCAGTATTTT. Encoded protein: CATSDANRGFSTDTQYF. This chain connects TRBV24-1 to TRBJ2-3, with TRBD1 matching over 7 bases. Germline V gene sequence: CDR1 KGHDR, CDR2 SFDVKD. V lost 3 bases, J lost 0 bases, and 8 bases stayed unmatched. The CDR3 consists of 17 residues.

The chain employs TRBV3-1 (or the pseudogene TRBV3-2) and TRBJ1-2; 8 nucleotides align to TRBD1. This CDR3 region has 15 residues. Per germline, CDR1 LGHDT and CDR2 YNNKEL (reference sequence). The J segment lost 8 bases and the V segment lost 1 base, leaving 9 bases of the junction unmatched. CDR3 coding DNA: TGTGCCAGCAGCCAAGGGGCCCAGGGGGCGAGGGGCTACACCTTC. This sequence encodes CASSQGAQGARGYTF.

The V call is TRBV7-2, the J call TRBJ2-7, with D tentatively TRBD1 (5 bases). The V gene's germline CDR1 is SGHTA and CDR2 FQGNSA. The V gene lost 4 bases and the J gene lost 3 bases, with 19 bases spanning the gap. The CDR3 is 16 residues long. CDR3 in DNA: TGTGCCAGCAGCTCCCAGGGTCCGATCGACCACTACGAGCAGTACTTC. This encodes CASSSQGPIDHYEQYF.

V gene TRBV14 combines with J gene TRBJ2-5; 8 bases fit TRBD1. The junction had 6 bases not matched to a gene; V was cut back by 1 base and J by 5 bases. The CDR3 spans 15 residues. CDR1 SGHDN and CDR2 FVKESK come from the germline V gene. CDR3 DNA: TGTGCCAGCAGCCAAGTTACAGGGGGACGGGAGACCCAGTACTTC. Translating gives CASSQVTGGRETQYF.

This clone was recorded a few times. The J gene is TRBJ1-6, the V gene TRBV5-1, with 8 bases matching TRBD1. The V and J ends lost 4 bases and 10 bases, in that order; junction bases with no gene match: 10. The CDR3 is made up of 15 amino acids. Germline CDR1 is SGHRS and CDR2 is YFSETQ. CDR3 DNA sequence: TGCGCCAGCAGCGCCCAGGGGGCCTTGGGATCACCCCTCCACTTT. It is translated as CASSAQGALGSPLHF.

The gene calls are TRBV9 and TRBJ2-3; 9 nucleotides line up with TRBD1. Germline trimming cut 5 bases from V and 6 bases from J; bases unmatched to any gene: 7. Germline CDR1 SGDLS, CDR2 YYNGEE. The CDR3 loop spans 14 amino acids. The CDR3 DNA follows: TGTGCCAGCAGTGTACAGGGGGCGGCGGATACGCAGTATTTT. This codes for CASSVQGAADTQYF.

The V call is TRBV25-1, the J call TRBJ2-3, with D possibly being TRBD2 (7 bases). This CDR3 has 13 residues. CDR1 is MGHDK and CDR2 is SYGVNS in the germline V gene. Trimming cost V 6 bases and J 5 bases, with 12 bases left between them. The CDR3 region is CASRRGARDTQYF. CDR3 sequence (DNA): TGTGCCAGCAGACGGGGGGCACGAGATACGCAGTATTTT.

J is TRBJ1-2 and V is TRBV29-1, with D possibly TRBD1 on 5 matching bases. Germline V gene lookup returns CDR1 SQVTM and CDR2 ANQGSEA. Trimming took off 4 bases at V and 8 bases at J, with 11 bases between the two ends. The CDR3 length is 11 residues. CDR3 DNA: TGCAGCGTTGTTGGGGGGATCGGCTACACCTTC. Translating it yields CSVVGGIGYTF.